These T cell receptor beta chains were read from a single sample in a study of T cells in Graves' hyperthyroidism and ophthalmopathy. One entry per CDR3 protein, called by TCRdb with MiXCR from the multiplex PCR reads. The data show approximately 360,000 distinct CDR3 sequences, with about 25% seen just once and around four fifths held by the top ten. The specimen sequenced was blood. The receptors come from a man aged 45 to 65 with Graves' hyperthyroidism. Each CDR3 is given with its conserved first and last residue. The D gene is left open where the match is weak. Clone size is not always given. Where it is, it says once, few, many or a class for expanded clones.

>TRBD2|TRBJ2-7|.|TRBV27
CASSPRLAGYEQYF
TGTGCCAGCAGCCCACGACTAGCGGGGTACGAGCAGTACTTC
>.|TRBJ1-2|few|TRBV6-1
CASQNPRQANYGYTF
TGTGCCAGCCAAAACCCTAGACAGGCGAACTATGGCTACACCTTC
>.|TRBJ1-5|few|TRBV28
CASGRTGRGEGQPQHF
TGTGCCAGCGGCAGGACGGGGCGCGGGGAAGGGCAGCCCCAGCATTTT
>TRBD1|TRBJ2-7|.|TRBV7-2
CASSLGTGGFYEQYF
TGTGCCAGCAGCTTGGGGACAGGGGGATTCTACGAGCAGTACTTC
>.|TRBJ2-5|many|TRBV3-1
CASRELGGEETQYF
TGTGCCAGCAGGGAACTTGGGGGCGAGGAGACCCAGTACTTC
>TRBD1|TRBJ2-7|.|TRBV20-1
CSAWGQGSFAQYF
TGCAGTGCTTGGGGACAGGGGTCCTTCGCGCAGTACTTC
>.|TRBJ2-1|few|TRBV20-1
CSASDGGAYNEQFF
TGCAGTGCATCCGACGGGGGTGCCTACAATGAGCAGTTCTTC
>.|TRBJ2-2|.|TRBV6-1
CASSEVGGGVGELFF
TGTGCCAGCAGTGAAGTGGGAGGAGGCGTCGGGGAGCTGTTTTTT
>TRBD2|TRBJ2-1|many|TRBV7-2
CASSATSGLNEQFF
TGTGCCAGCAGCGCCACTAGCGGACTCAATGAGCAGTTCTTC
>.|TRBJ1-1|few|TRBV3-1
CASSQAGGDLGTEAFF
TGTGCCAGCAGCCAAGCTGGGGGGGACCTGGGCACTGAAGCTTTCTTT
>.|TRBJ1-4|.|TRBV2
CASLRLEKLFF
TGTGCCAGTCTGAGGCTCGAAAAACTGTTTTTT
>.|TRBJ2-7|.|TRBV13
CASSLGLRGEQYF
TGTGCCAGCAGCTTAGGTTTACGGGGGGAGCAGTACTTC
>TRBD1|TRBJ2-1|.|TRBV6-2/TRBV6-3
CASSYSGTGYANEQFF
TGTGCCAGCAGTTACTCCGGGACAGGGTATGCCAATGAGCAGTTCTTC
>.|TRBJ1-1|.|TRBV4-1
CASSQTYVRDPWVEAFF
TGCGCCAGCAGCCAAACCTACGTAAGGGACCCTTGGGTGGAAGCTTTCTTT
>.|TRBJ1-5|.|TRBV12-3/TRBV12-4
CASSSSGAQPQHF
TGTGCCAGCAGTTCCTCAGGGGCTCAGCCCCAGCATTTT
>.|TRBJ1-1|few|TRBV2
CASRRQPDTEAFF
TGTGCCAGCAGAAGACAGCCAGACACTGAAGCTTTCTTT
>.|TRBJ2-7|many|TRBV27
CASRQTDSSYEQYF
TGTGCCAGCAGACAAACGGACAGTTCCTACGAGCAGTACTTC
>.|TRBJ2-7|few|TRBV5-6
CASSVNQGTYEQYF
TGTGCCAGCAGCGTAAATCAGGGGACCTACGAGCAGTACTTC
>.|TRBJ2-3|.|TRBV6-1
CASSALRGKTQYF
TGTGCCAGCAGTGCCCTGCGTGGAAAGACGCAGTATTTT
>.|TRBJ2-7|many|TRBV11-2
CASSQTDEQYF
TGTGCCAGCAGCCAAACCGACGAGCAGTACTTC
>TRBD2|TRBJ2-5|.|TRBV29-1
CSVDSGREETQYF
TGCAGCGTTGACAGCGGGAGGGAGGAGACCCAGTACTTC
>TRBD2|TRBJ2-4|many|TRBV3-1
CASSTSGRGTVQYF
TGTGCCAGCAGCACTAGCGGGAGGGGAACAGTTCAGTACTTC